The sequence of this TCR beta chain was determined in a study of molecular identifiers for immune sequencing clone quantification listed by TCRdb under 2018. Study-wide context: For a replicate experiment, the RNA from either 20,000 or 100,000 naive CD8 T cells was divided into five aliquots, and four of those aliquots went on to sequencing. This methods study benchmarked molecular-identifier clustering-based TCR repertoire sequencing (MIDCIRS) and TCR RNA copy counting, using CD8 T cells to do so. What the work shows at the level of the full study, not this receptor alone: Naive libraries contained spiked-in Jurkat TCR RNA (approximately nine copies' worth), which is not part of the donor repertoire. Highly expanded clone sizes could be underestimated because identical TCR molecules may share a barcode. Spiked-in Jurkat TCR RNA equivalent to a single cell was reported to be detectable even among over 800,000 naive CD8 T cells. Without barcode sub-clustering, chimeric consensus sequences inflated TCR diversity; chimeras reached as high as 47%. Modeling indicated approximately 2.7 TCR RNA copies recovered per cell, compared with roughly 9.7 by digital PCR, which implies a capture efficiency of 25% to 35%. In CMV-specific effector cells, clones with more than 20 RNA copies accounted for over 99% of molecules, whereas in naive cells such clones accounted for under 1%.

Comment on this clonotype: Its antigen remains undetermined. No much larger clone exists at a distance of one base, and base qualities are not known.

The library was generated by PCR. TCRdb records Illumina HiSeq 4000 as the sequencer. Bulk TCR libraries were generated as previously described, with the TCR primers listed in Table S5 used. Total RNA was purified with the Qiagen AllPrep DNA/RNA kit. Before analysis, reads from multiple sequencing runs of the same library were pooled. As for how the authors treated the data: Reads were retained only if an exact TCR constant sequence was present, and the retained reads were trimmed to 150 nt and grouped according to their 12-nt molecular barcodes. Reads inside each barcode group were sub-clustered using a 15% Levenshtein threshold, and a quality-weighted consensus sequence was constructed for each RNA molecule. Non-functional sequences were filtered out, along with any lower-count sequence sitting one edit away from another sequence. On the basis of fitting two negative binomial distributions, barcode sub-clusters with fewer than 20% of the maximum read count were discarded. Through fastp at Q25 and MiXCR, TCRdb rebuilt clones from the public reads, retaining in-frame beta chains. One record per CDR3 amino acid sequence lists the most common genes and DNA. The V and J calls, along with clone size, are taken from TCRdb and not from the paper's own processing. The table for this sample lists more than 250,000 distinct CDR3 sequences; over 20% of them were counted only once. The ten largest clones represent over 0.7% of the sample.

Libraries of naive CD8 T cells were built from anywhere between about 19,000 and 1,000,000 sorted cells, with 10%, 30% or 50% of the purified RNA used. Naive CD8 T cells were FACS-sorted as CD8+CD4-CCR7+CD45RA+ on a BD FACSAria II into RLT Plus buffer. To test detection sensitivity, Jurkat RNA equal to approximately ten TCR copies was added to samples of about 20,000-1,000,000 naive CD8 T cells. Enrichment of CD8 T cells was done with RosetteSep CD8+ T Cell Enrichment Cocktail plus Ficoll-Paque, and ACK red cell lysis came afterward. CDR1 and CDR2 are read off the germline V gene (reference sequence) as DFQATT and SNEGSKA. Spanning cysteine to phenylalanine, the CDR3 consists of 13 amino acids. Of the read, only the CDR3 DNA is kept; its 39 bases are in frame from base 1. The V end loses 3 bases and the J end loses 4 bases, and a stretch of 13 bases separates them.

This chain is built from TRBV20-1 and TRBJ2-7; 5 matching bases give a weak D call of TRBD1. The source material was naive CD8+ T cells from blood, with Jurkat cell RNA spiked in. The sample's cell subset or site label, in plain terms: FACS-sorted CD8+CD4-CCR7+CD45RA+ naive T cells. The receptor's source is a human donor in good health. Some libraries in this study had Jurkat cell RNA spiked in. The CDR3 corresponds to CSASGTGWYEQYF. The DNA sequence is TGCAGTGCTAGTGGTACAGGATGGTACGAGCAGTACTTC.